These 11 T cell receptor beta chains were sequenced from one sample in a study of T cells in Graves' hyperthyroidism and ophthalmopathy. Researchers amplified the TCR beta CDR3 regions from RNA transcripts. During a first-round RT-PCR of the TCR CDR3, the HTBI primer set was used. TCRdb processed the multiplex PCR reads anew with MiXCR; each CDR3 protein has one entry. In the table there are roughly 400,000 distinct CDR3 sequences, more than 15% of which are singletons. The material sequenced was blood. All receptors derive from a woman between 18 and 29 years old with Graves' hyperthyroidism that later progressed to Graves' ophthalmopathy.

This clonotype was recorded many times. The chain recombines TRBV2 with TRBJ2-7; TRBD1 might be the D (6 bases). Trimming stripped 11 bases from V and 5 bases from J, with 16 bases between. The V gene's germline CDR1 is SNHLY and CDR2 FYNNEI. This CDR3 is 12 amino acids long. CDR3 coding DNA: TGTGCCGGGACCCAGGGGATCAACGAGCAGTACTTC. Its translation: CAGTQGINEQYF.

The chain joins TRBV13 to TRBJ2-7, with 9 bases fitting TRBD2. Germline CDR1 PRHDT, CDR2 FYEKMQ (reference sequence). Trimming cost V 4 bases and J 4 bases; bases outside gene matches: 11. The CDR3 consists of 16 residues. CDR3: CASSSLGGREGYEQYF. The CDR3 DNA reads TGTGCCAGCAGCTCTCTCGGAGGGCGGGAGGGTTACGAGCAGTACTTC.

This clonotype was seen a handful of times. This sequence joins TRBV19 and TRBJ2-2; TRBD2 agrees at 9 bases. CDR1 and CDR2 (germline): LNHDA, SQIVND (reference sequence). The CDR3 has 17 residues. V gave up 4 bases and J gave up 2 bases; unmatched junction bases: 8. The chain's CDR3 is CASSKARLAANTGELFF. Here the CDR3 DNA reads TGTGCCAGTAGTAAGGCCCGACTAGCGGCTAACACCGGGGAGCTGTTTTTT.

This clonotype was seen ten or more times. Written as DNA, the CDR3 is TGCAGTGCTTTCGGACACGGCGCAACTAATGAAAAACTGTTTTTT. Its translation: CSAFGHGATNEKLFF. This chain connects TRBV20-1 to TRBJ1-4, with D possibly matching TRBD1 (5 bases). Per germline, CDR1 DFQATT and CDR2 SNEGSKA (reference sequence). The CDR3 is 15 residues long. The ends were cut back, 5 bases at V and 0 bases at J, with 13 bases in the middle.

This clonotype was seen at least ten times. The V gene is TRBV11-2, the J gene TRBJ2-5; the D call may be TRBD1 or TRBD2 (6 bases each). V gave up 2 bases and J gave up 2 bases, with 9 bases separating them. Germline V gene sequence: CDR1 SGHAT, CDR2 FQNNGV. This CDR3 is 14 amino acids long. The CDR3, as DNA: TGTGCCAGCAGCTTACAGGGGAGGCAAGAGACCCAGTACTTC. Protein sequence: CASSLQGRQETQYF.

This clonotype was counted ten times or more. The chain recombines TRBV20-1 with TRBJ2-1; 8 nucleotides agree with TRBD2. This CDR3 spans 13 amino acids. With V trimmed by 3 bases and J by 7 bases, 5 bases remained unmatched. Germline V lookup: CDR1 DFQATT, CDR2 SNEGSKA (reference sequence). CDR3: CSASSGNRNEQFF. For the CDR3, the DNA is TGCAGTGCTAGTAGCGGGAATAGGAATGAGCAGTTCTTC.

This clonotype was picked up a small number of times. The V gene is TRBV20-1, the J gene TRBJ2-7; TRBD2 is a possible D gene (5 bases). Germline lookup yields CDR1 DFQATT and CDR2 SNEGSKA (reference sequence). The CDR3 has 14 residues. The germline V and J ends were trimmed by 1 base and 2 bases, with 12 bases remaining between them. CDR3 in DNA: TGCAGTGCTAGAGCCCTGGACTTCACCTACGAGCAGTACTTC. This sequence encodes CSARALDFTYEQYF.

The chain recombines TRBV7-3 with TRBJ2-1; 15 bases are a match to TRBD2. The CDR3 is 14 residues long. The V segment lost 4 bases and the J segment 9 bases; nucleotides outside the gene matches: 1. CDR1 is SGHTA, CDR2 FQGTGA, per germline. The CDR3 protein is CASSSGLAGGEQFF. CDR3 bases: TGTGCCAGCAGCTCGGGACTAGCGGGAGGTGAGCAGTTCTTC.

This clonotype showed up just a few times. The chain is built from TRBV15 and TRBJ2-7; TRBD2 matches 7 bases. The CDR3 sequence is 14 residues long. The germline V gene has CDR1 LNHNV and CDR2 YYDKDF (reference sequence). Unmatched junction bases numbered 6, after V lost 5 bases and J lost 2 bases. CDR3 residues: CATSQTSNPYEQYF. CDR3 DNA: TGTGCCACCAGCCAGACTAGCAACCCCTACGAGCAGTACTTC.

This clonotype was counted many times. The V and J genes are TRBV6-6 and TRBJ2-5; no definite D call. The V and J ends lost 0 bases and 5 bases respectively, with 4 bases between them. Germline-derived CDR1 and CDR2 are MNHNY and SVGAGI (reference sequence). The CDR3 contains 12 residues. The CDR3 sequence: CASSYSRETQYF. CDR3 in DNA: TGTGCCAGCAGTTACTCGCGGGAGACCCAGTACTTC.

This clonotype was observed many times. The CDR3 loop reads CSARRLSNTGELFF. The CDR3 nucleotides read TGCAGTGCTCGTAGGCTATCGAACACCGGGGAGCTGTTTTTT. This rearrangement joins TRBV20-1 to TRBJ2-2; D is unclear. Germline CDR1 and CDR2: DFQATT and SNEGSKA (reference sequence). Trimming pared 5 bases from V and 0 bases from J, leaving 10 bases between. The CDR3 length is 14 residues.